This TCR beta chain was sequenced for a study of OX40 agonist ivuxolimab in advanced cancers. Clones were read by immunoSEQ multiplex PCR, and TCRdb kept only the in-frame ones, dropping some. Of tens of thousands of clones listed, approximately 90% are singletons. The sample here was CD4+ or CD8+ T cells sorted from blood, taken in a trial of the OX40 agonist ivuxolimab. The sequence was obtained from an adult with an advanced solid tumor such as melanoma, head and neck, liver or kidney cancer.

DNA of the CDR3: TGCGCCAGCAGTGCTATGGACACAGAGAACACCGGGGAGCTGTTTTTT. Encoded protein: CASSAMDTENTGELFF. The rearrangement joins TRBV10-2 to TRBJ2-2; tentative D call: TRBD1 (5 bases). V was cut by 4 bases and J by 1 base, with 13 bases left in between. CDR1 WSHSY and CDR2 SAAADI come from the germline V gene. This CDR3 has 16 amino acids.